This T cell receptor (beta chain) is from a study of T cells expressing NK-cell markers. The CDR3 is made up of 14 amino acids. Germline V CDR1 and CDR2: MNHEY, SVGAGI. No DNA is given; TCRdb re-called the 5' RACE reads and lists each CDR3 protein once. In total, the table holds a few hundred thousand distinct CDR3 sequences. The chain is built from TRBV6-5 and TRBJ1-2; lacking DNA, the TRBD1 call made by TCRdb goes unchecked. The sequence derives from a young man in good health. Specimen: blood T cells: a sorted CD56 or NKG2C T cell subset, CD4+ or CD8+ T cells, or bulk PBMC T cells (not recorded which). CDR3 region: CASSYRQGSYGYTF.